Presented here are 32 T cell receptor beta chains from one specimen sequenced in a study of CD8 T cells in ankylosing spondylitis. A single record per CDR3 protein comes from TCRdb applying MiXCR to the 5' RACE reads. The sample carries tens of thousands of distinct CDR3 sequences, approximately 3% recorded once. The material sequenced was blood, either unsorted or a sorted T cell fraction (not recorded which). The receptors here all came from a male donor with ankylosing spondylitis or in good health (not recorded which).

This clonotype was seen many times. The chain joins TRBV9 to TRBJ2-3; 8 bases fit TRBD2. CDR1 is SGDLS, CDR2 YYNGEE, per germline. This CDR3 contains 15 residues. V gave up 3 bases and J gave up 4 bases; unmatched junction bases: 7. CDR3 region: CASSARGLVADTQYF. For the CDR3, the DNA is TGTGCCAGCAGCGCAAGGGGACTAGTGGCAGATACGCAGTATTTT. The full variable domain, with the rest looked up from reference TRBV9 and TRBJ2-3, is DSGVTQTPKHLITATGQRVTLRCSPRSGDLSVYWYQQSLDQGLQFLIQYYNGEERAKGNILERFSAQQFPDLHSELNLSSLELGDSALYFCASSARGLVADTQYFGPGTRLTVL.

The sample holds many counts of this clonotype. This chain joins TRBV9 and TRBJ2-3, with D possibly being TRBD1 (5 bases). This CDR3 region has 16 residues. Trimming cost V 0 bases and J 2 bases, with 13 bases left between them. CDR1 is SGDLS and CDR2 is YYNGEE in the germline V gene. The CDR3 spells CASSVVGAKPTDTQYF. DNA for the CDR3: TGTGCCAGCAGCGTAGTAGGGGCCAAGCCCACAGATACGCAGTATTTT.

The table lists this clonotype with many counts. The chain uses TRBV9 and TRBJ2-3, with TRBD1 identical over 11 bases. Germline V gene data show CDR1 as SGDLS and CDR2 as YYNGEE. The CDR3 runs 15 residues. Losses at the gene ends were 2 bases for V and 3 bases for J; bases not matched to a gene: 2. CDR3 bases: TGTGCCAGCAGCGTGGACAGGGGGCCGACAGATACGCAGTATTTT. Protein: CASSVDRGPTDTQYF.

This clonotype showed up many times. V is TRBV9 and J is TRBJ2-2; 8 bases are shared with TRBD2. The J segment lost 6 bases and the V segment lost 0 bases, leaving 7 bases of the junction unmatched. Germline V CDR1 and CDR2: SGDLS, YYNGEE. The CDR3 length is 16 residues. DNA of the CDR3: TGTGCCAGCAGCGTAGTACTAGCGGCCGACCCCGGGGAGCTGTTTTTT. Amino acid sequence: CASSVVLAADPGELFF.

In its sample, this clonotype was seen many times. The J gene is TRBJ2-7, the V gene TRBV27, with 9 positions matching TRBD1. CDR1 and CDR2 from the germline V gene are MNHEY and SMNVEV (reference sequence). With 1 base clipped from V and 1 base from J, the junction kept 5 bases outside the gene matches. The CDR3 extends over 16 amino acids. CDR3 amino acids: CASSLYPTGGSYEQYV. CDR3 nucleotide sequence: TGTGCCAGCAGTTTATACCCGACAGGGGGATCCTACGAGCAGTACGTC.

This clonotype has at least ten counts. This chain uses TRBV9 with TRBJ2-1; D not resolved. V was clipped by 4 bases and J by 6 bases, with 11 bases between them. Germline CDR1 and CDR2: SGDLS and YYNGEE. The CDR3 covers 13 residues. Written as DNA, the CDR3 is TGTGCCAGCAGCCCCCGACCCCTCAATGAGCAGTTCTTC. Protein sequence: CASSPRPLNEQFF.

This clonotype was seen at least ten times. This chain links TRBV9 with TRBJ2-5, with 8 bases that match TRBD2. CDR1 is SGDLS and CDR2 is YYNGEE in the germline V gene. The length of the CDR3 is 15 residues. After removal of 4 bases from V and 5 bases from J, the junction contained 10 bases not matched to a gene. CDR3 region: CASSIRTSLGETQYF. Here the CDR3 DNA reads TGTGCCAGCAGCATTCGGACTAGCCTGGGGGAGACCCAGTACTTC.

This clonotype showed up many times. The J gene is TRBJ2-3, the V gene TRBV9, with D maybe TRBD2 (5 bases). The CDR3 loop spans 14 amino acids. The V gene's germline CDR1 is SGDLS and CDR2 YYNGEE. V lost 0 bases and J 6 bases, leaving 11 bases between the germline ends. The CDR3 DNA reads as TGTGCCAGCAGCGTAGGAGGGCGTCGGGATACGCAGTATTTT. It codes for CASSVGGRRDTQYF.

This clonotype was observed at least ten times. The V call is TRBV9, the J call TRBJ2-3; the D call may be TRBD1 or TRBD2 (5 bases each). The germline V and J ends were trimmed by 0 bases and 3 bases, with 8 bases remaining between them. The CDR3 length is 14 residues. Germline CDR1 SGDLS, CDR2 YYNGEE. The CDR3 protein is CASSVGDGTDTQYF. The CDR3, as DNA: TGTGCCAGCAGCGTAGGGGACGGAACAGATACGCAGTATTTT.

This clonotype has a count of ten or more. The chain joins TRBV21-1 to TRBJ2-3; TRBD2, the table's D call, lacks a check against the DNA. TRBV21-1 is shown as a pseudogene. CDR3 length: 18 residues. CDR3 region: CASTGTSGRACGTDTQYF. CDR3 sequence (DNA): TGTGCCAGCACGGGGACTAGCGGGAGGGCTTGTGGCACAGATACGCAGTATTTT.

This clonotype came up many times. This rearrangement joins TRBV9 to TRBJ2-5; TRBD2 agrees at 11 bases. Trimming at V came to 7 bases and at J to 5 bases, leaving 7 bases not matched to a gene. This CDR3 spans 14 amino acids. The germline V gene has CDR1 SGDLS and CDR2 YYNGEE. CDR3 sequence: CASSLAGGLETQYF. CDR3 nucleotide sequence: TGTGCCAGCTCGCTAGCGGGAGGATTGGAGACCCAGTACTTC.

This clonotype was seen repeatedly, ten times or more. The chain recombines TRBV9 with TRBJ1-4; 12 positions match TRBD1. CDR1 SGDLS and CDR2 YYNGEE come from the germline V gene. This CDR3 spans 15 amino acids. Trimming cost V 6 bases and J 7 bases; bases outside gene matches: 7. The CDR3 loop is CASTGQGAVGEKLFF. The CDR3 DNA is TGTGCCAGCACGGGACAGGGGGCTGTAGGTGAAAAACTGTTTTTT.

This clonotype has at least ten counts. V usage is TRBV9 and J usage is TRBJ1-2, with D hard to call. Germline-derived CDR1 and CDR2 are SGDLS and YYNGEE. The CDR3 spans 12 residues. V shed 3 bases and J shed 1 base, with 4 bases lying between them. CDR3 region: CASSAFNYGYTF. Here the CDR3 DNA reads TGTGCCAGCAGCGCCTTTAACTATGGCTACACCTTC.

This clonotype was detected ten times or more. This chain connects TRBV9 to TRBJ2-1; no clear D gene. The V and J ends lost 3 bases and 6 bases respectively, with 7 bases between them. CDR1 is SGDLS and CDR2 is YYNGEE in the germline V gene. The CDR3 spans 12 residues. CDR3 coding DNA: TGTGCCAGCAGCGCCGCCTCCAATGAGCAGTTCTTC. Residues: CASSAASNEQFF.

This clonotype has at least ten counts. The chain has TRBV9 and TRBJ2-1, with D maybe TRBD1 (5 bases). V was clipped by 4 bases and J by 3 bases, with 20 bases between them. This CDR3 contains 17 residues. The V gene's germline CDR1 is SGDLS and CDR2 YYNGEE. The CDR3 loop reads CASSQGWLAGDYNEQFF. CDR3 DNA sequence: TGTGCCAGCAGCCAGGGCTGGTTGGCAGGCGACTACAATGAGCAGTTCTTC. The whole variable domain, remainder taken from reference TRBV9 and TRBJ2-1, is DSGVTQTPKHLITATGQRVTLRCSPRSGDLSVYWYQQSLDQGLQFLIQYYNGEERAKGNILERFSAQQFPDLHSELNLSSLELGDSALYFCASSQGWLAGDYNEQFFGPGTRLTVL.

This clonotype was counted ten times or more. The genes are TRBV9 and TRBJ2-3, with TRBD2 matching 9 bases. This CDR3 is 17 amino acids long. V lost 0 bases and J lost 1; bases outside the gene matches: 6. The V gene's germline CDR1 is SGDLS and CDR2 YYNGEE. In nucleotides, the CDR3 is TGTGCCAGCAGCGTAGGCCGGCAGCGGGGGGGCACAGATACGCAGTATTTT. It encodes CASSVGRQRGGTDTQYF.

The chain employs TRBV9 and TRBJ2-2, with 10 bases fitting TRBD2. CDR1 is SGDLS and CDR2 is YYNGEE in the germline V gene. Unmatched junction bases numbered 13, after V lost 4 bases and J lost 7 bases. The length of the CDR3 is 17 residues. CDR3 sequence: CASSLRGSGGAFGELFF. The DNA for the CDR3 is TGTGCCAGCAGCCTCCGGGGGAGCGGGGGGGCCTTCGGGGAGCTGTTTTTT.

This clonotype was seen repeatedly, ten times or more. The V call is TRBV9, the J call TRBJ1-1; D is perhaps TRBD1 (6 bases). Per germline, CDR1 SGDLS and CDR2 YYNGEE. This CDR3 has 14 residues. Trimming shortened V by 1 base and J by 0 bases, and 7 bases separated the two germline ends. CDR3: CASSVSGVNTEAFF. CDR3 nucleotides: TGTGCCAGCAGCGTATCAGGGGTGAACACTGAAGCTTTCTTT.

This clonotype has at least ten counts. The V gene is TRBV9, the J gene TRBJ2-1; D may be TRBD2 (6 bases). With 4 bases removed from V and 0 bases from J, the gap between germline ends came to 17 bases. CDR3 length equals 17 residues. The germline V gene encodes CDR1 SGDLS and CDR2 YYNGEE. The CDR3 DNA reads TGTGCCAGCAGCCCCGAGAGCGGGCGGAGCTCCTACAATGAGCAGTTCTTC. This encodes CASSPESGRSSYNEQFF. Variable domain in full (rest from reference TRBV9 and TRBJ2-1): DSGVTQTPKHLITATGQRVTLRCSPRSGDLSVYWYQQSLDQGLQFLIQYYNGEERAKGNILERFSAQQFPDLHSELNLSSLELGDSALYFCASSPESGRSSYNEQFFGPGTRLTVL.

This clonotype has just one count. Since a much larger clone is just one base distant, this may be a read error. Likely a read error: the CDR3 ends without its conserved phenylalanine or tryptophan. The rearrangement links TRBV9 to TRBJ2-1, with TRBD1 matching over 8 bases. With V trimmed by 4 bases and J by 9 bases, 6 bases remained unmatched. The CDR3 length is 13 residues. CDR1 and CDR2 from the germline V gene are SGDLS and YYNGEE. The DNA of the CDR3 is TGTGCCAGCAGCTCCCAGGGGGCCGGTGAGCAGTTCCTC. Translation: CASSSQGAGEQFL.

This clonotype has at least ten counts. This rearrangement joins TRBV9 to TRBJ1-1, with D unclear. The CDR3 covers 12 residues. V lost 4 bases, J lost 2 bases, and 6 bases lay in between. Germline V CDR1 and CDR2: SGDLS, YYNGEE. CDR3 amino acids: CASSPGNTEAFF. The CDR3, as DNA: TGTGCCAGCAGCCCGGGCAACACTGAAGCTTTCTTT. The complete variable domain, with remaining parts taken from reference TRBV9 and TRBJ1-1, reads DSGVTQTPKHLITATGQRVTLRCSPRSGDLSVYWYQQSLDQGLQFLIQYYNGEERAKGNILERFSAQQFPDLHSELNLSSLELGDSALYFCASSPGNTEAFFGQGTRLTVV.

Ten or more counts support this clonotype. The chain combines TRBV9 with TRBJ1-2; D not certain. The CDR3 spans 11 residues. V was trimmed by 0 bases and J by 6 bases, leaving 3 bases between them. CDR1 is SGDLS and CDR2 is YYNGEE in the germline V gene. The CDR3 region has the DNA TGTGCCAGCAGCGTAGCCCATGGCTACACCTTC. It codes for CASSVAHGYTF.

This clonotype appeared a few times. Here the CDR3 reads CASSVGGLAENNEQFF. Here the CDR3 DNA reads TGTGCCAGCAGCGTAGGAGGACTAGCGGAGAACAATGAGCAGTTCTTC. The chain is built from TRBV9 and TRBJ2-1; 10 positions match TRBD2. Germline V lookup: CDR1 SGDLS, CDR2 YYNGEE. V trimming: 0 bases; J trimming: 5 bases; junction bases outside the gene matches: 5. The CDR3 runs 16 residues.

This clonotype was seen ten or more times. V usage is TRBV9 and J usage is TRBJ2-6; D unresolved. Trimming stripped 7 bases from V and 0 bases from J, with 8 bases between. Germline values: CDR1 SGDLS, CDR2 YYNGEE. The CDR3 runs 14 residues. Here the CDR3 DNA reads TGTGCCAGCGGCCAAAACTCTGGGGCCAACGTCCTGACTTTC. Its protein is CASGQNSGANVLTF.

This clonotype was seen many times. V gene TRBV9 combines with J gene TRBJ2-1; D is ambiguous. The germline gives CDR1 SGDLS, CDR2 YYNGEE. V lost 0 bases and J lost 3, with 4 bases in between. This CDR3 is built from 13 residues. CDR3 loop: CASSVGHYNEQFF. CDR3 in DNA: TGTGCCAGCAGCGTAGGACACTACAATGAGCAGTTCTTC. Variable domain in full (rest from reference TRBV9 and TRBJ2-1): DSGVTQTPKHLITATGQRVTLRCSPRSGDLSVYWYQQSLDQGLQFLIQYYNGEERAKGNILERFSAQQFPDLHSELNLSSLELGDSALYFCASSVGHYNEQFFGPGTRLTVL.

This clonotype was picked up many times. The CDR3 DNA sequence: TGTGCCAGCAGCCCAAGACAGGGGGAGAACACTGAAGCTTTCTTT. This codes for CASSPRQGENTEAFF. The chain uses TRBV9 and TRBJ1-1; 9 bases match TRBD1. The CDR3 is 15 amino acids. The ends lost 4 bases at V and 1 base at J; junction bases unmatched: 5. Looked up from germline, CDR1 is SGDLS and CDR2 is YYNGEE.

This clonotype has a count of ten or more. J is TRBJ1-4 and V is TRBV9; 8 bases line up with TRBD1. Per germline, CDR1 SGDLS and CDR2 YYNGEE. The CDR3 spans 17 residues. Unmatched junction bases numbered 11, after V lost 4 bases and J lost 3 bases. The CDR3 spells CASSKGTGQGANEKLFF. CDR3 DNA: TGTGCCAGCAGCAAAGGGACAGGCCAGGGGGCTAATGAAAAACTGTTTTTT.

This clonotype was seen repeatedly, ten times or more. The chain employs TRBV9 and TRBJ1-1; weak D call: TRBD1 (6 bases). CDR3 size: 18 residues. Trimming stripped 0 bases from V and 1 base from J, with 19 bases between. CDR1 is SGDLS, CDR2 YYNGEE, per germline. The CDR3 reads CASSVGEGLQGWNTEAFF. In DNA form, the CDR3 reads TGTGCCAGCAGCGTAGGGGAGGGGTTACAGGGATGGAACACTGAAGCTTTCTTT. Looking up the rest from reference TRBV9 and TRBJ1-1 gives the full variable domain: DSGVTQTPKHLITATGQRVTLRCSPRSGDLSVYWYQQSLDQGLQFLIQYYNGEERAKGNILERFSAQQFPDLHSELNLSSLELGDSALYFCASSVGEGLQGWNTEAFFGQGTRLTVV.

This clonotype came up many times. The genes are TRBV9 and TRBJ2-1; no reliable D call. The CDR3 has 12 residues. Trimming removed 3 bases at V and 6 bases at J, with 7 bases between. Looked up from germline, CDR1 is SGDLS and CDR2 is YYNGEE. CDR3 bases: TGTGCCAGCAGCGCCGCCGGCAATGAGCAGTTCTTC. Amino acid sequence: CASSAAGNEQFF.

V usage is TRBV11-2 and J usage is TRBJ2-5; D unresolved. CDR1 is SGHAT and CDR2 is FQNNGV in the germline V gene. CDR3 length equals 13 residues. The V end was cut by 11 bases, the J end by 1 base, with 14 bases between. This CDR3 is CAPPPASQETQYF. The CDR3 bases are TGTGCCCCGCCGCCCGCCTCCCAAGAGACCCAGTACTTC.

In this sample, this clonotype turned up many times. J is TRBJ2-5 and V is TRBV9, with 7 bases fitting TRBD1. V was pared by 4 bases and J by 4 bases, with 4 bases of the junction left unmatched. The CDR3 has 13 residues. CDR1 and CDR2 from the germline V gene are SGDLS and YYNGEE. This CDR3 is CASSTGQRETQYF. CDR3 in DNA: TGTGCCAGCAGCACGGGACAGCGAGAGACCCAGTACTTC.

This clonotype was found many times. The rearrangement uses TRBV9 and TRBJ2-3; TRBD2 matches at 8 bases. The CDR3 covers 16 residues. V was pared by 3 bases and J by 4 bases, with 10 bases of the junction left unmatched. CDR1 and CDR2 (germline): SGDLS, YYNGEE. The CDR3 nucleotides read TGTGCCAGCAGCGACGGCCCGCGGGAGGACCCAGATACGCAGTATTTT. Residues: CASSDGPREDPDTQYF.